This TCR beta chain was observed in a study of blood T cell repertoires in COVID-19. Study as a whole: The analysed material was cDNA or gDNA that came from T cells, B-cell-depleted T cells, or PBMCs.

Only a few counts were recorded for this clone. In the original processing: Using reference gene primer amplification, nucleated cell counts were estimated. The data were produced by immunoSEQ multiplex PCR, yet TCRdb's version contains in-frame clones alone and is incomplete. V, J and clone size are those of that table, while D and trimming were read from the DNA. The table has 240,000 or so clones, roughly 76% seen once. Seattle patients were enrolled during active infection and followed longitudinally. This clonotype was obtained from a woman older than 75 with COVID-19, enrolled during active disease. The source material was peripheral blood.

The CDR3 coding sequence is TGTGCCAGCAGCCGGGGGCTAGCGGGAAACGGGGAGCTGTTTTTT. Protein sequence: CASSRGLAGNGELFF. V usage is TRBV2 and J usage is TRBJ2-2; 9 nucleotides align to TRBD2. Per germline, CDR1 SNHLY and CDR2 FYNNEI. This CDR3 has 15 residues. V lost 6 bases and J lost 7; bases outside the gene matches: 9.